A selection of T cell receptor beta chains follows, all from one sample in a study of early stage breast cancer tumors. Measured with immunoSEQ multiplex PCR; TCRdb has only the in-frame clones, and not every one. The sample holds almost 55,000 clones, around nine tenths seen once. Sequenced input: blood. The receptors derive from a person aged 70 to 79 with breast cancer. Each CDR3 is given without its conserved first and last residue. The order of the fields is V gene, J gene, CDR3 protein.

TRBV7-6	TRBJ1-1	ASSPLPDREAF
TRBV9	TRBJ1-1	ASSPSPDTEAF
TRBV28	TRBJ1-2	ASSLGGYGYT
TRBV5-5	TRBJ2-7	ASSLLTGDAYEQY
TRBV6-5	TRBJ2-1	ASRGLAEQF
TRBV19	TRBJ2-5	ACRMDSSKETQY
TRBV9	TRBJ1-4	ASSVGTGTYEKLF
TRBV7-7	TRBJ2-2	ASSLESTNTGELF
TRBV7-2	TRBJ2-4	ASSLSNIQY
TRBV28	TRBJ1-2	ASSFFGGGGYT
TRBV5-4	TRBJ1-4	ASSLGYGTNEKLF